Below, one T cell receptor beta chain is given with its context. This clone appeared a few times. Its target antigen remains unknown. No clone much larger than this one lies a single base away; base qualities are absent. Before undergoing thyroid surgery, none of the patients had been given any kind of treatment. Patient clinical samples collected from the early 2010s to the late 2010s were retrospectively analysed using T-cell receptor beta sequencing. Receptors were amplified or captured by PCR. Instrument used: Illumina HiSeq 4000. High-throughput sequencing was used to profile the TCR beta-chain CDR3 region of every patient. Per the authors' processing: Drawing on CDR3 differences between clinicopathological groups, the researchers built a classifier meant to tell apart patients with distant-metastatic papillary thyroid cancer. The Shannon index was used to assess repertoire diversity, and the Morisita-Horn index was used to assess tumor-blood repertoire similarity. TCRdb passed the public sequencing reads through fastp at Q25 and MiXCR, retaining productive beta sequences. The V and J calls and clone size come from TCRdb's table, not from the authors' own analysis. The sample table shows 35,000 to 50,000 clones, and approximately 15% are seen once. 9% to 9.5% of the sample lies in the top ten.

These data originate in a study of metastatic and nonmetastatic thyroid tumors (TCRdb year 2020). Background on the whole study: Repertoires were compared across peripheral blood and tumor or nodule tissue samples from malignant and benign thyroid patients.

Beyond this particular receptor, the publication reports: In both blood and tumor samples, malignant tumors were reported to have significantly higher TCR beta diversity than benign nodules.

Taken from the germline V gene, the CDR1 and CDR2 loops are MNHNS and SASEGT. Counted from cysteine to phenylalanine, this CDR3 has 14 amino acids. The CDR3 DNA has 42 bases and is translated from base 1. V and J are truncated by 5 bases and 1 base respectively, leaving an intervening sequence of 6 bases. Recombination linked TRBV6-1 to TRBJ2-6; the D gene identity is not certain. This clonotype originated in a female donor with papillary thyroid cancer or a benign thyroid nodule (not recorded which). Some clones in this sample may be carry-over from other donors' samples. Sequencing was performed on blood. The CDR3 corresponds to CASSKFSGANVLTF. In nucleotides, the sequence is TGTGCCAGCAGTAAATTTTCTGGGGCCAACGTCCTGACTTTC.